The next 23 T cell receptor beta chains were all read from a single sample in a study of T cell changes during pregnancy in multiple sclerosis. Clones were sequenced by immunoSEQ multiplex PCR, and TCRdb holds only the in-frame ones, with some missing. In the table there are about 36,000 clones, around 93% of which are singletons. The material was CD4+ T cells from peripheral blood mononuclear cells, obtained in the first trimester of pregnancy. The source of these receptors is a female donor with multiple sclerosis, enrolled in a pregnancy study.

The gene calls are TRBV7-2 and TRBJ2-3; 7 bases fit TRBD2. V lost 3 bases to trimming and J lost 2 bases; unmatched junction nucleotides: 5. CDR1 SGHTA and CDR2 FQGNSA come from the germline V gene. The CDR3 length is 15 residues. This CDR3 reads CASSFTGTTTDTQYF. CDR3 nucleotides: TGTGCCAGCAGCTTTACCGGGACTACCACAGATACGCAGTATTTT.

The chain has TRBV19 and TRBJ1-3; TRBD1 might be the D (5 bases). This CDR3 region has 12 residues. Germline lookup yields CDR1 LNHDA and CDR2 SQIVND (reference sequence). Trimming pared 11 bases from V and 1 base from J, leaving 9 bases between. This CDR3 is CAAGGSGNTIYF. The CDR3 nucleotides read TGTGCCGCGGGGGGATCTGGAAACACCATATATTTT.

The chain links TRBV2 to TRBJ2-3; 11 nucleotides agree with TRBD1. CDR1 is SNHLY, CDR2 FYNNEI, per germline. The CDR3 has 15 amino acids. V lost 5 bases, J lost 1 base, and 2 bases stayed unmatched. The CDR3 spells CASSPDRGRTDTQYF. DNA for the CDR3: TGTGCCAGCAGTCCGGACAGGGGGCGCACAGATACGCAGTATTTT. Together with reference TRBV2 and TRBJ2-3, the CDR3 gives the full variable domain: EPEVTQTPSHQVTQMGQEVILRCVPISNHLYFYWYRQILGQKVEFLVSFYNNEISEKSEIFDDQFSVERPDGSNFTLKIRSTKLEDSAMYFCASSPDRGRTDTQYFGPGTRLTVL.

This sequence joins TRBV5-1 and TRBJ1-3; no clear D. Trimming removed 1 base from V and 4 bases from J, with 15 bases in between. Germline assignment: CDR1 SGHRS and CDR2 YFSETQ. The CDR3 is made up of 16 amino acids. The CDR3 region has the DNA TGCGCCAGCAGCTTGACGGGAACGGGGATCGGAAACACCATATATTTT. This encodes CASSLTGTGIGNTIYF.

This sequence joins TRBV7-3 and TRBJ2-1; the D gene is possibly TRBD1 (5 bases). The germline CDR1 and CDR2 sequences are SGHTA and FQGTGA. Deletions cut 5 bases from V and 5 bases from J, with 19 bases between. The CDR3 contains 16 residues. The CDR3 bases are TGTGCCAGCAGCCTCATTGGGGCCCCGAGGAACAATGAGCAGTTCTTC. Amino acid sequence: CASSLIGAPRNNEQFF.

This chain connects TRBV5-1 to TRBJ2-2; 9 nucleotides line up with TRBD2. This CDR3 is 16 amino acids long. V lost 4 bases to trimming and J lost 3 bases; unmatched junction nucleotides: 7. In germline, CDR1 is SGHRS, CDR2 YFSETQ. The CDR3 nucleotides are TGCGCCAGCAGCCTTAGCGGGAGACGATACACCGGGGAGCTGTTTTTT. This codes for CASSLSGRRYTGELFF.

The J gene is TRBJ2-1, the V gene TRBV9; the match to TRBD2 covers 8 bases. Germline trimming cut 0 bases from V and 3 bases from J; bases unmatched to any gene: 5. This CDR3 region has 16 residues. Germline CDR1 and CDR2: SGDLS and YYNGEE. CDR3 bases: TGTGCCAGCAGCGTAGACGGACTAGCTCTCTACAATGAGCAGTTCTTC. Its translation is CASSVDGLALYNEQFF. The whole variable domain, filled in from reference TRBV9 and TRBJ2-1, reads DSGVTQTPKHLITATGQRVTLRCSPRSGDLSVYWYQQSLDQGLQFLIQYYNGEERAKGNILERFSAQQFPDLHSELNLSSLELGDSALYFCASSVDGLALYNEQFFGPGTRLTVL.

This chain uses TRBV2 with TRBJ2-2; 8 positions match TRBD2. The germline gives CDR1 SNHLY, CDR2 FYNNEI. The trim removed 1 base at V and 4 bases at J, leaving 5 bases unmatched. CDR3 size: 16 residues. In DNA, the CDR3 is TGTGCCAGCAGTGAAGAGGGACTAGATTTCACCGGGGAGCTGTTTTTT. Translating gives CASSEEGLDFTGELFF.

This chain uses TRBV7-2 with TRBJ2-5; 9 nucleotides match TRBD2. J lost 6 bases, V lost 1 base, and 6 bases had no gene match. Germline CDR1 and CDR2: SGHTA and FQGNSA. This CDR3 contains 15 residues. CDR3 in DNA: TGTGCCAGCAGCTTAGGGACCCTAGCGGGGAAGACCCAGTACTTC. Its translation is CASSLGTLAGKTQYF.

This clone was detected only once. CDR3 in amino acids: CASSPNIGQGNNEQFF. CDR3 nucleotide sequence: TGTGCCAGCAGCCCAAATATTGGACAGGGGAACAATGAGCAGTTCTTC. The chain couples TRBV11-2 to TRBJ2-1; 9 nucleotides line up with TRBD1. J was trimmed by 5 bases and V by 5 bases; bases with no gene match: 10. The germline CDR1 and CDR2 sequences are SGHAT and FQNNGV. This CDR3 comprises 16 residues.

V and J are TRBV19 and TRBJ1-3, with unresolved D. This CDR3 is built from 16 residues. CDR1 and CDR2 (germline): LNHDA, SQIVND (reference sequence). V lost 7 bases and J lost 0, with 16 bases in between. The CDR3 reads CASTRRAKSSGNTIYF. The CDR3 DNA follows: TGTGCCAGTACCAGGAGGGCGAAGAGCTCTGGAAACACCATATATTTT.

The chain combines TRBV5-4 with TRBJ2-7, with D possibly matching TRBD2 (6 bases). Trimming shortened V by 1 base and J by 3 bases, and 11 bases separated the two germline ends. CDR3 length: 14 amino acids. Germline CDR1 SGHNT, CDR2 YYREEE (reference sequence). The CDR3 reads CASSLRGGDYEQYF. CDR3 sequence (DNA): TGTGCCAGCAGCTTGAGGGGCGGGGACTACGAGCAGTACTTC.

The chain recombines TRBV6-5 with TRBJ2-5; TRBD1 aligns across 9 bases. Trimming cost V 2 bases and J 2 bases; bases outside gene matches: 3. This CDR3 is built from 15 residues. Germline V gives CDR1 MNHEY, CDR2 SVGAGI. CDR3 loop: CASSYTGQGQETQYF. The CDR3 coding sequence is TGTGCCAGCAGTTACACCGGACAGGGGCAAGAGACCCAGTACTTC.

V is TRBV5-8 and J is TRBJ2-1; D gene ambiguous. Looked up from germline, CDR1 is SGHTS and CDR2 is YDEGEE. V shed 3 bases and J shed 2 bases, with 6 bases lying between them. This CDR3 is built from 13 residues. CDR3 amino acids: CASSSYPYNEQFF. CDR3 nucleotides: TGTGCCAGCAGCTCTTATCCCTACAATGAGCAGTTCTTC.

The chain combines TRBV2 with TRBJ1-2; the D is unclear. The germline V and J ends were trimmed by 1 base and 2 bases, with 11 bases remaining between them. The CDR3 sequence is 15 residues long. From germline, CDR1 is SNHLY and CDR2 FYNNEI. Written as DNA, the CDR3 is TGTGCCAGCAGTGAAGGATCCAGGATAAACTATGGCTACACCTTC. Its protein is CASSEGSRINYGYTF.

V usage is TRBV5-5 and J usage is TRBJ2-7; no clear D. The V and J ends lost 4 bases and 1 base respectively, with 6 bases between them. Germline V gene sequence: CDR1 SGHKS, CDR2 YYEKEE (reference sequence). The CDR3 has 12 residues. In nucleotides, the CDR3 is TGTGCCAGCAGCACTGTATCCTACGAGCAGTACTTC. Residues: CASSTVSYEQYF.

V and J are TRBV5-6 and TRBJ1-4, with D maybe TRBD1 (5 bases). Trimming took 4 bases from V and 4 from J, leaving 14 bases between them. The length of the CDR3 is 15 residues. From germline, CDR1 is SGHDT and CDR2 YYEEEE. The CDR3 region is CASSGLQGLNEKLFF. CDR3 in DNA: TGTGCCAGCAGCGGCCTTCAGGGTCTTAATGAAAAACTGTTTTTT.

Here the CDR3 reads CASSLYAGQMNTEAFF. The CDR3 DNA reads as TGCGCCAGCAGCTTGTATGCCGGACAGATGAACACTGAAGCTTTCTTT. The V and J genes are TRBV5-1 and TRBJ1-1, with a tentative D call TRBD1 (6 bases). The CDR3 consists of 16 residues. V lost 1 base and J 0 bases, leaving 13 bases between the germline ends. From germline, CDR1 is SGHRS and CDR2 YFSETQ.

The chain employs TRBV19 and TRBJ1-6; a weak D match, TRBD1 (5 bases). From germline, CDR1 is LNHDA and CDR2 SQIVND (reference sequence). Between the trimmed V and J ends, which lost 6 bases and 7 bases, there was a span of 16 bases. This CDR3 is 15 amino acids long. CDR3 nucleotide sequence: TGTGCCAGTAGCACGACAGAACTTATCAATTCACCCCTCCACTTT. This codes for CASSTTELINSPLHF.

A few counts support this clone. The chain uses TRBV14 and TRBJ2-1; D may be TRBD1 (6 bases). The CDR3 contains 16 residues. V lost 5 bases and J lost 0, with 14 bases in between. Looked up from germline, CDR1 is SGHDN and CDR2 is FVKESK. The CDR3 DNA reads TGTGCCAGCAGCACCCGTAAAGGGGGCTCCTACAATGAGCAGTTCTTC. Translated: CASSTRKGGSYNEQFF.

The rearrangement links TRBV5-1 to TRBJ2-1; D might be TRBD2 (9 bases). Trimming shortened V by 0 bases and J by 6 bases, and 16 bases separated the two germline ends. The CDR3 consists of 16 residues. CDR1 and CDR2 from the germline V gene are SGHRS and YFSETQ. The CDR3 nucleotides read TGCGCCAGCAGCTTGGACGCTAGCGGGACAGGCAATGAGCAGTTCTTC. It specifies CASSLDASGTGNEQFF.

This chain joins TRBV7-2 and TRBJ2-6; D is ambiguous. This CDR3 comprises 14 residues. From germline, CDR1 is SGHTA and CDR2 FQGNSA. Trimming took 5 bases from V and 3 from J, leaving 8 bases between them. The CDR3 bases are TGTGCCAGCAGCCCCGGTGATGGGGCCAACGTCCTGACTTTC. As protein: CASSPGDGANVLTF. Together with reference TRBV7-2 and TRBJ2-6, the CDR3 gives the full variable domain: GAGVSQSPSNKVTEKGKDVELRCDPISGHTALYWYRQSLGQGLEFLIYFQGNSAPDKSGLPSDRFSAERTGGSVSTLTIQRTQQEDSAVYLCASSPGDGANVLTFGAGSRLTVL.

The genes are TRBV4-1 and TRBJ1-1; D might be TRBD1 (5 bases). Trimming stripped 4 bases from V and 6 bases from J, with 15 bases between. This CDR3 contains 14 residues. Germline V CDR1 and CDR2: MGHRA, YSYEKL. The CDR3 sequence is CASSPQGNRPEAFF. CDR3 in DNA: TGCGCCAGCAGCCCCCAGGGAAATAGGCCTGAAGCTTTCTTT.